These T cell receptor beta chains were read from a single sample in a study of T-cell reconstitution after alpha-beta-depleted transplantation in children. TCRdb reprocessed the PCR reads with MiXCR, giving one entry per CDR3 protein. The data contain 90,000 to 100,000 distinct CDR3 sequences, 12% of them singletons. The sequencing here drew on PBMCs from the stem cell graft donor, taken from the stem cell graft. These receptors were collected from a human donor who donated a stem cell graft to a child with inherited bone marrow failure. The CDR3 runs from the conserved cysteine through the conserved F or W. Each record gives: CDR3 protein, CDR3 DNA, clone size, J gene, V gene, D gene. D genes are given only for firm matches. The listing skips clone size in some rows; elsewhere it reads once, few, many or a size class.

CASSQDENSPGNSPLHF TGTGCCAGCAGCCAAGATGAAAACAGCCCGGGTAATTCACCCCTCCACTTT many TRBJ1-6 TRBV4-2 .
CVSGGGVSTDTQYF TGTGTCTCCGGGGGGGGGGTTAGCACAGATACGCAGTATTTT many TRBJ2-3 TRBV12-3/TRBV12-4 TRBD2
CASSYFLPLTGGAEAFF TGTGCCAGCAGTTACTTTCTTCCCCTAACAGGCGGGGCTGAAGCTTTCTTT many TRBJ1-1 TRBV6-5 .
CASGLLTGGWTEAFF TGTGCTAGTGGTTTGCTAACAGGGGGCTGGACTGAAGCTTTCTTT many TRBJ1-1 TRBV12-5 TRBD1
CASSPDSGKDEQFF TGTGCCAGCAGCCCCGATAGCGGGAAGGATGAGCAGTTCTTC many TRBJ2-1 TRBV7-2 TRBD2
CSVRGSGANVLTF TGCAGCGTGCGAGGATCCGGGGCCAACGTCCTGACTTTC many TRBJ2-6 TRBV29-1 .
CASSLRVTDNEQFF TGTGCCAGCAGCCTGAGGGTCACAGACAATGAGCAGTTCTTC many TRBJ2-1 TRBV6-5 .
CASSYRDYSYEQYF TGTGCCAGCAGCTACCGGGACTACTCCTACGAGCAGTACTTC many TRBJ2-7 TRBV11-2 TRBD2
CASSRGRQDYNEQFF TGTGCCAGCAGCCGGGGGAGGCAGGACTACAATGAGCAGTTCTTC . TRBJ2-1 TRBV3-1 .
CASSLRAIGANVLTF TGTGCCAGCAGCTTAAGGGCCATTGGGGCCAACGTCCTGACTTTC many TRBJ2-6 TRBV7-2 .
CASSRTSGVSTDTQYF TGTGCCAGCAGCCGGACTAGCGGAGTTAGCACAGATACGCAGTATTTT . TRBJ2-3 TRBV7-9 TRBD2
CASRGEFDNEQFF TGTGCCAGCCGGGGGGAGTTTGACAATGAGCAGTTCTTC many TRBJ2-1 TRBV2 TRBD2
CSARSGGVYNEQFF TGCAGTGCTAGAAGTGGGGGGGTTTACAATGAGCAGTTCTTC . TRBJ2-1 TRBV20-1 TRBD2
CSVEGQGEYEQYF TGCAGCGTGGAAGGACAGGGGGAGTACGAGCAGTACTTC . TRBJ2-7 TRBV29-1 TRBD1
CASSLASGGYEQYF TGTGCCAGCAGCTTAGCTAGCGGGGGGTACGAGCAGTACTTC many TRBJ2-7 TRBV7-3 TRBD2
CASSPGEASTDTQYF TGTGCCAGCAGCCCGGGGGAAGCTAGCACAGATACGCAGTATTTT many TRBJ2-3 TRBV5-5 .
CASSFGLAVSNEQFF TGCGCCAGCAGCTTCGGACTAGCGGTCTCCAATGAGCAGTTCTTC few TRBJ2-1 TRBV5-1 TRBD2
CASSLVVGNGITGELFF TGCGCCAGCAGCTTGGTGGTAGGGAATGGAATCACCGGGGAGCTGTTTTTT few TRBJ2-2 TRBV5-1 .
CASSAQLRADTDTQYF TGTGCCAGCAGCGCACAGCTACGAGCTGACACAGATACGCAGTATTTT many TRBJ2-3 TRBV9 .
CASTEGLSSYNEQFF TGCGCCAGCACCGAGGGGCTGAGCTCCTACAATGAGCAGTTCTTC many TRBJ2-1 TRBV5-1 .
CASSFQGAINQPQHF TGTGCCAGCAGCTTTCAGGGGGCCATCAATCAGCCCCAGCATTTT many TRBJ1-5 TRBV7-2 TRBD1
CSAARFGNQPQHF TGCAGTGCTGCACGGTTCGGGAATCAGCCCCAGCATTTT . TRBJ1-5 TRBV20-1 .
CAISRGSNTEAFF TGTGCCATCAGTAGGGGTTCTAACACTGAAGCTTTCTTT many TRBJ1-1 TRBV10-3 .
CASSPWTGGEEKLFF TGTGCCAGCAGCCCATGGACAGGGGGTGAAGAAAAACTGTTTTTT many TRBJ1-4 TRBV7-9 TRBD1
CASSQGLAEGYEQYF TGCGCCAGCAGCCAAGGACTAGCGGAAGGCTACGAGCAGTACTTC many TRBJ2-7 TRBV4-1 TRBD2
CASSFGTLNNEQFF TGCGCCAGCAGCTTCGGGACACTTAACAATGAGCAGTTCTTC many TRBJ2-1 TRBV5-1 .
CASSLGPVTEAFF TGCGCCAGCAGCTTGGGTCCAGTCACTGAAGCTTTCTTT many TRBJ1-1 TRBV5-1 .
CASSPPGFGTEAFF TGCGCCAGCAGCCCCCCGGGGTTTGGCACTGAAGCTTTCTTT many TRBJ1-1 TRBV5-1 .
CASSIKSGRRNEQYF TGTGCCAGTAGTATTAAGAGCGGGAGGCGAAACGAGCAGTACTTC . TRBJ2-7 TRBV19 TRBD2
CASRSPGTGVTGELFF TGTGCCAGCAGAAGTCCCGGGACAGGAGTTACCGGGGAGCTGTTTTTT many TRBJ2-2 TRBV6-6 TRBD1
CATSRDWGDTDTQYF TGTGCCACCAGCAGAGATTGGGGCGACACAGATACGCAGTATTTT many TRBJ2-3 TRBV15 .
CASSKGAKVPLEQYF TGTGCCAGCAGCAAAGGAGCGAAGGTCCCCCTCGAGCAGTACTTC few TRBJ2-7 TRBV21-1 .
CASSLVSTGQETQYF TGCGCCAGCAGCTTGGTATCTACCGGACAAGAGACCCAGTACTTC many TRBJ2-5 TRBV5-1 .
CSVDWVPGESSYNEQFF TGCAGCGTTGATTGGGTGCCAGGGGAGAGCTCCTACAATGAGCAGTTCTTC many TRBJ2-1 TRBV29-1 .
CASSQDSGQGRGRNEKLFF TGTGCCAGCAGCCAAGATTCGGGGCAGGGACGAGGAAGAAATGAAAAACTGTTTTTT many TRBJ1-4 TRBV4-2 .
CSASGSGGGETQYF TGCAGTGCTAGTGGCAGCGGGGGTGGAGAGACCCAGTACTTC many TRBJ2-5 TRBV20-1 TRBD2
CASSLNRETQYF TGTGCCAGCAGCTTAAACAGGGAGACCCAGTACTTC many TRBJ2-5 TRBV7-3 .
CSVEGTSDYNEQFF TGCAGCGTTGAAGGGACTAGCGACTACAATGAGCAGTTCTTC many TRBJ2-1 TRBV29-1 TRBD2
CASSPKSTSGSKTGELFF TGCGCCAGCAGTCCAAAGTCCACTAGCGGGAGTAAAACCGGGGAGCTGTTTTTT many TRBJ2-2 TRBV5-1 TRBD2
CSARRQDTEAFF TGCAGTGCCCGACGACAGGACACTGAAGCTTTCTTT . TRBJ1-1 TRBV20-1 .
CASSTTPTNEKLFF TGTGCCAGCTCAACGACGCCAACTAATGAAAAACTGTTTTTT many TRBJ1-4 TRBV18 .
CASSHSRQDKTGELFF TGCGCCAGCAGCCACTCTAGACAGGATAAGACCGGGGAGCTGTTTTTT many TRBJ2-2 TRBV4-1 .
CASSGGRGMTDTQYF TGTGCCAGCAGCGGGGGTCGCGGGATGACAGATACGCAGTATTTT many TRBJ2-3 TRBV7-3 .
CASSLAQVIDTQYF TGTGCCAGCAGCTTGGCACAGGTAATAGATACGCAGTATTTT many TRBJ2-3 TRBV7-2 .
CASSFDWGAGEQFF TGTGCCAGCAGCTTTGATTGGGGGGCCGGTGAGCAGTTCTTC many TRBJ2-1 TRBV5-4 .
CASSEAPTEYEKLFF TGTGCCAGCAGTGAAGCTCCAACCGAGTATGAAAAACTGTTTTTT . TRBJ1-4 TRBV6-1 .
CASRPGGYQPQHF TGTGCCAGCAGACCAGGGGGCTATCAGCCCCAGCATTTT many TRBJ1-5 TRBV6-6 TRBD1